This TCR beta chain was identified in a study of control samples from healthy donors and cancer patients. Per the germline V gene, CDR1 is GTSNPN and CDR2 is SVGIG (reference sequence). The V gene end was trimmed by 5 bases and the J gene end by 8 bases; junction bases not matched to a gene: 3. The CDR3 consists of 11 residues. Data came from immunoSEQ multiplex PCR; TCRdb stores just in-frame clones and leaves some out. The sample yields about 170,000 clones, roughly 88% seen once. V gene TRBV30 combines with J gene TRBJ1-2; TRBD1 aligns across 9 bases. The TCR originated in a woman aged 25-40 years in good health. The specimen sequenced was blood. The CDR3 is CAWGTGPGYTF. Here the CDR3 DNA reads TGTGCCTGGGGGACAGGGCCCGGCTACACCTTC.